This T cell receptor (beta chain) was sequenced during a study of cytomegalovirus exposure and HLA in healthy donors. Study-level results: A later analysis associated under 20,000 TCR beta sequences with HLA alleles at a 0.05 false discovery rate. HLA restriction was apparent for most CMV-associated TCR beta chains in a later analysis. Presence/absence analyses supposed approximately even sequencing depth among donors.

Regarding this clone: Its antigen is undetermined.

PCR amplification relied on 60 Vbeta primers (plus 13 Jbeta primers). Profiled with immunoSEQ multiplex PCR; TCRdb holds only in-frame clones, not every one. Of about 160,000 clones in the sample, 80% were seen once. Specimen: PBMCs. This TCR was recovered from a man between 18 and 35 years old in good health and CMV-seropositive.

CDR3 residues: CASRGSPGSQETQYF. The DNA for the CDR3 is TGTGCCAGCAGGGGGTCCCCCGGGAGCCAAGAGACCCAGTACTTC. The chain uses TRBV2 and TRBJ2-5, with D tentatively TRBD2 (6 bases). Deletions cut 6 bases from V and 1 base from J, with 15 bases between. The CDR3 runs to 15 residues. CDR1 and CDR2 from the germline V gene are SNHLY and FYNNEI.